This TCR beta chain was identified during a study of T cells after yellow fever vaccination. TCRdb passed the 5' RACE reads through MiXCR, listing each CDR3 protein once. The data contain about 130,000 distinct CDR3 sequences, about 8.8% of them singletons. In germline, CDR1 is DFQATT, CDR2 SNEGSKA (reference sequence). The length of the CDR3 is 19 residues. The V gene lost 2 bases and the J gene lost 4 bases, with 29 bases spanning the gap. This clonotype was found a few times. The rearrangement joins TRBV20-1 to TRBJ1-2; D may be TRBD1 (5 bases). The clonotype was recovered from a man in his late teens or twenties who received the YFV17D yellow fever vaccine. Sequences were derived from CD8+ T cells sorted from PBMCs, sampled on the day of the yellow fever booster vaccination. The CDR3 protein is CSARLLFIKPIGGGYGYTF. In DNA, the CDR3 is TGCAGTGCTAGACTGCTCTTTATTAAACCGATTGGCGGGGGCTATGGCTACACCTTC.